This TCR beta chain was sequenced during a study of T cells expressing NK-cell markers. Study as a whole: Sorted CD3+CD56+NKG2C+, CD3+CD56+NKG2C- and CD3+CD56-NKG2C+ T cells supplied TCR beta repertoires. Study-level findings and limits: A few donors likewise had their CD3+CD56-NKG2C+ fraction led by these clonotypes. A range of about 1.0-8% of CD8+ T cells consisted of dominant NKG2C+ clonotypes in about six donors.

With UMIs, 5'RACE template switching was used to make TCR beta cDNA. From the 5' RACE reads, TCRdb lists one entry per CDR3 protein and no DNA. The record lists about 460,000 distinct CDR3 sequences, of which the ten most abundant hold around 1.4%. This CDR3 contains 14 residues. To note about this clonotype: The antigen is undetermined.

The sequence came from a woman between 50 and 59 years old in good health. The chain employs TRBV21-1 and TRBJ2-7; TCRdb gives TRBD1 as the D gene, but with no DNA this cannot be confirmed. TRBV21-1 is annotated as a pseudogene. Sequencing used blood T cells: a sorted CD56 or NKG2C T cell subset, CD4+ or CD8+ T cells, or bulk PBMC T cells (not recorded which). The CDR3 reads CASSNRQGGYEQYF.